These 8 T cell receptor beta chains share one sample of origin, sequenced in a study of graft-versus-host responses after intestinal transplantation. Produced via immunoSEQ multiplex PCR; TCRdb's table is partial and in-frame only. The table includes about 960 clones, 90% to 95% detected once. The sequences come from PBMCs, collected 9 days after transplant. The receptors were sampled from a human patient who received an intestinal transplant, so some T cells may come from the graft donor.

The chain has TRBV15 and TRBJ2-7; D remains unclear. This CDR3 has 16 residues. V lost 4 bases and J lost 6, with 22 bases in between. Germline-derived CDR1 and CDR2 are LNHNV and YYDKDF (reference sequence). The CDR3: CATSTRPGLGPGEQYF. For the CDR3, the DNA is TGTGCCACCAGCACCCGACCGGGCCTAGGACCGGGCGAGCAGTACTTC.

The rearrangement uses TRBV5-4 and TRBJ1-6; TRBD1 matches at 7 bases. CDR3 length: 13 residues. The ends lost 0 bases at V and 12 bases at J; junction bases unmatched: 3. Germline V lookup: CDR1 SGHNT, CDR2 YYREEE (reference sequence). CDR3 DNA: TGTGCCAGCAGCTTGGTTCAGGGGGGACCCCTCCACTTT. Its protein is CASSLVQGGPLHF.

A word on this clone: Other DNA sequences in the sample encode the same CDR3. This sequence joins TRBV9 and TRBJ1-2, with D maybe TRBD1 (6 bases). Trimming shortened V by 2 bases and J by 8 bases, and 19 bases separated the two germline ends. Germline CDR1 SGDLS, CDR2 YYNGEE. This CDR3 region has 15 residues. As DNA, the CDR3 is TGTGCCAGCAGCGTGACACAGGGTGGGGAATTCGGCTACACCTTC. Translated: CASSVTQGGEFGYTF.

The CDR3 region is CASSNPLGTGHGYTF. For the CDR3, the DNA is TGTGCCAGTAGTAACCCCCTCGGGACAGGTCATGGCTACACCTTC. This sequence joins TRBV19 and TRBJ1-2, with 8 bases that match TRBD1. The CDR3 consists of 15 residues. Trimming cost V 4 bases and J 6 bases; bases outside gene matches: 10. Per the germline V gene, CDR1 is LNHDA and CDR2 is SQIVND (reference sequence).

This sequence joins TRBV7-2 and TRBJ2-5, with 8 positions matching TRBD2. This CDR3 comprises 19 residues. Per germline, CDR1 SGHTA and CDR2 FQGNSA. The V and J ends lost 0 bases and 5 bases, in that order; junction bases with no gene match: 17. CDR3: CASSLALWGLGTLGETQYF. CDR3 nucleotide sequence: TGTGCCAGCAGCTTAGCGCTATGGGGACTAGGGACATTGGGTGAGACCCAGTACTTC.

J is TRBJ1-6 and V is TRBV15; the match to TRBD1 covers 8 bases. The CDR3 consists of 15 residues. Germline CDR1 reads LNHNV; CDR2 reads YYDKDF (reference sequence). V lost 6 bases, J lost 6 bases, and 7 bases stayed unmatched. CDR3: CATRGTGGGNSPLHF. The DNA of the CDR3 is TGTGCCACCAGGGGAACAGGGGGAGGTAATTCACCCCTCCACTTT.

The chain combines TRBV5-4 with TRBJ2-1, with TRBD2 matching 11 bases. CDR1 and CDR2 from the germline V gene are SGHNT and YYREEE (reference sequence). Trimming at V came to 4 bases and at J to 2 bases, leaving 2 bases not matched to a gene. CDR3 size: 15 residues. The CDR3 region has the DNA TGTGCCAGCAGCACGGGACTAGCGGCCTACAATGAGCAGTTCTTC. Its protein is CASSTGLAAYNEQFF.

This chain joins TRBV29-1 and TRBJ2-1, with no clear D. This CDR3 spans 12 amino acids. V dropped 4 bases and J dropped 6 bases, with 10 bases sitting between them. Germline V gene sequence: CDR1 SQVTM, CDR2 ANQGSEA. CDR3 region: CSVASYGNEQFF. The CDR3 DNA reads TGCAGCGTTGCCTCCTACGGCAATGAGCAGTTCTTC.